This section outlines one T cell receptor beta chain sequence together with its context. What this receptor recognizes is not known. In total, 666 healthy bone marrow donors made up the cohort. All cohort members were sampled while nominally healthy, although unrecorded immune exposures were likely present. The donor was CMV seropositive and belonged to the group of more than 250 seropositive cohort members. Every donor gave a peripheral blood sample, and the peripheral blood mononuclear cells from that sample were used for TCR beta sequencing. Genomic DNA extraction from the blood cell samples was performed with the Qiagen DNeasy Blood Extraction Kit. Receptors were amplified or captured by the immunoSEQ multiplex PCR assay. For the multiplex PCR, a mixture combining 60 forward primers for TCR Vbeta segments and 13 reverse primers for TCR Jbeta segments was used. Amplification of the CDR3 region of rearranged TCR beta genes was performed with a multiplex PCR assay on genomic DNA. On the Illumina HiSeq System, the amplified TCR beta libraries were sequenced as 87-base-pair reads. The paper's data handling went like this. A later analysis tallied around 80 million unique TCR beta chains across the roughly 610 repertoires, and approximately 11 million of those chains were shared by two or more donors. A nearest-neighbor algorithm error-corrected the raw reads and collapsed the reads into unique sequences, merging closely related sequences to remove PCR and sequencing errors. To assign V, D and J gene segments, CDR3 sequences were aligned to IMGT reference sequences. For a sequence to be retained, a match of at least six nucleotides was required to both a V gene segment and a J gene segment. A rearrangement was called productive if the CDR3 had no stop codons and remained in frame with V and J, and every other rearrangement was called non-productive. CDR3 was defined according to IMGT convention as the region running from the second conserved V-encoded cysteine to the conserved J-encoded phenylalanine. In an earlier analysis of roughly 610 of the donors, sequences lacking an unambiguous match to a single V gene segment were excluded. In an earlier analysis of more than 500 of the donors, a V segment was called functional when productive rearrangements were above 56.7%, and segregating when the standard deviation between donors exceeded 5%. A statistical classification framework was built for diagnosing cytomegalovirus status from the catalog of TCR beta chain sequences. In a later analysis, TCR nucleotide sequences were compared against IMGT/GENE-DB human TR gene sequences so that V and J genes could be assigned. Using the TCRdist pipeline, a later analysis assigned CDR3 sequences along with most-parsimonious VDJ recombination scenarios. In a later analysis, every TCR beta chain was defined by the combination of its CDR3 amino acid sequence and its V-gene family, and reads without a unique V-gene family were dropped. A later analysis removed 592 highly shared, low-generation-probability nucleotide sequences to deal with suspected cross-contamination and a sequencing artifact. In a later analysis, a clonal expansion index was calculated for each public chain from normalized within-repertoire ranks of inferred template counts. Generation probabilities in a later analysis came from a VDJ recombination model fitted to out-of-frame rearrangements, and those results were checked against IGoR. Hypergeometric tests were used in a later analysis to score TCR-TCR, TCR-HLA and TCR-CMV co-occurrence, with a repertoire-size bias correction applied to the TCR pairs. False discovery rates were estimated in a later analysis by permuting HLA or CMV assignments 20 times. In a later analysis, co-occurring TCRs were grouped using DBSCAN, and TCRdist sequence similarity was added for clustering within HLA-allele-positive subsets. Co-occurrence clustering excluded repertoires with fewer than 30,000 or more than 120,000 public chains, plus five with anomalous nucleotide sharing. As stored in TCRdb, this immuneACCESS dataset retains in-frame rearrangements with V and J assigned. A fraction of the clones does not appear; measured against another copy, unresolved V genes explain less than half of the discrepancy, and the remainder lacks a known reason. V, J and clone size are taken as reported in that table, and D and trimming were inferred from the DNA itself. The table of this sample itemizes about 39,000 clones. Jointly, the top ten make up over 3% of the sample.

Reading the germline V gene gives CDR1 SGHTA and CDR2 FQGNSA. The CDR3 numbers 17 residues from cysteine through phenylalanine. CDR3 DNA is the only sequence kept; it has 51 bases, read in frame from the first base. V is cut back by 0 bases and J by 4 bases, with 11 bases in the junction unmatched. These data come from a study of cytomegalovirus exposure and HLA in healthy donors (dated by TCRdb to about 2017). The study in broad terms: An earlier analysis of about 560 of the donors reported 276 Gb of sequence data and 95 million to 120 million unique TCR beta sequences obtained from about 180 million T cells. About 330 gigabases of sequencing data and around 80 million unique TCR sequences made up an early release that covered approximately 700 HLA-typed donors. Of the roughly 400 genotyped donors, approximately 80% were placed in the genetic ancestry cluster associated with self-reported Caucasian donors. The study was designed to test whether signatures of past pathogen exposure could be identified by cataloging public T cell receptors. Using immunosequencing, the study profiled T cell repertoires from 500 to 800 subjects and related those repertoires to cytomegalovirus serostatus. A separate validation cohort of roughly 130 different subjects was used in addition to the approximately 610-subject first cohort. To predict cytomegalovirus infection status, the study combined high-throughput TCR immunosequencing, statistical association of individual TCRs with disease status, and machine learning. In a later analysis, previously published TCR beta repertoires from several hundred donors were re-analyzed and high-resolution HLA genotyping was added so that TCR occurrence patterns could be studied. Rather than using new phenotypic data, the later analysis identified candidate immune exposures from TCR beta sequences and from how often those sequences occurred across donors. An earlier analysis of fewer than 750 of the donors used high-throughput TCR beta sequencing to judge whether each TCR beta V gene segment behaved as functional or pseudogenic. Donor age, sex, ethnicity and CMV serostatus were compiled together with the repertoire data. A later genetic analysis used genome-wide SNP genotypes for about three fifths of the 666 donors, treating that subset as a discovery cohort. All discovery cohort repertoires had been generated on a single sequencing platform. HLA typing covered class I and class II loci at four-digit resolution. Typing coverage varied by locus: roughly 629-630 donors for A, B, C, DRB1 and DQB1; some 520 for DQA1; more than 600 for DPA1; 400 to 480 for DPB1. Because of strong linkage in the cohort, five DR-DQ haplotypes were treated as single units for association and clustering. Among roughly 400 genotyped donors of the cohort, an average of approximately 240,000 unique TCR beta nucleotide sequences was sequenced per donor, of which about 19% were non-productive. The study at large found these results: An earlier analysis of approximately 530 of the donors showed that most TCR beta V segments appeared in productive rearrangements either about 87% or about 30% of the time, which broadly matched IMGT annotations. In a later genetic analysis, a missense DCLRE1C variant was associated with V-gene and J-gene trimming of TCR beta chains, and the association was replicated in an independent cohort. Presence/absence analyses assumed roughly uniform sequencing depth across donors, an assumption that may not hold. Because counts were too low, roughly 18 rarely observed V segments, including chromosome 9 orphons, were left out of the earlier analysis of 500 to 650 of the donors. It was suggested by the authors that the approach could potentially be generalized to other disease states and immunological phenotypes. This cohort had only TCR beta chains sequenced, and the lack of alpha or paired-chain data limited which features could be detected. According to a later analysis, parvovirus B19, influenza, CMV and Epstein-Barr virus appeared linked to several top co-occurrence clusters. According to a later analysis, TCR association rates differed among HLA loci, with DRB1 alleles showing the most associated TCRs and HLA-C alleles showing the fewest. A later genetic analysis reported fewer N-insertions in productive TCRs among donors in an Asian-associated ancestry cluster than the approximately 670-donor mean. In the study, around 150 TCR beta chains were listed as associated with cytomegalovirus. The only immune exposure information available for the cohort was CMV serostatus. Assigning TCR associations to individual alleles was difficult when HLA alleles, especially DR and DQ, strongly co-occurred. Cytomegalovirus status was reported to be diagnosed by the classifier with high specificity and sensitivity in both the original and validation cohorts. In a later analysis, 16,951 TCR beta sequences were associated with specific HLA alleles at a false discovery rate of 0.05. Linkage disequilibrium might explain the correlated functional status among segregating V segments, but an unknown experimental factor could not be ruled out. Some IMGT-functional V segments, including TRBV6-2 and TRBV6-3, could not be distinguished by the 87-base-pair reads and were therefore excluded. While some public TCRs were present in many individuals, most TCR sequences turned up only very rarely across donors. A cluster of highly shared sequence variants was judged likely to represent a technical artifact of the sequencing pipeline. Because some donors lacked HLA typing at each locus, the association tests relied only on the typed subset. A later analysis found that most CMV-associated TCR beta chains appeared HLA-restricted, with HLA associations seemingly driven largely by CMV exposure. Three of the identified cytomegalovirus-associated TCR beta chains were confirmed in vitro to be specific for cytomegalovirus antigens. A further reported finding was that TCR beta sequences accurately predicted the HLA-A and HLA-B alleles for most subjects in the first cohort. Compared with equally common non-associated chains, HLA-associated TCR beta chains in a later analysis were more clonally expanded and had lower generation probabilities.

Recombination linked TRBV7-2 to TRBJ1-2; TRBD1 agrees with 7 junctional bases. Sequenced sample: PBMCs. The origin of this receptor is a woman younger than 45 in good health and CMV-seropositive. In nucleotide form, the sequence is TGTGCCAGCAGCTTAGCTCCGACAGGGAGTACGGGCTATGGCTACACCTTC. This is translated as CASSLAPTGSTGYGYTF.